These 5 T cell receptor beta chains came from one sample sequenced in a study of lymphopenia after photon versus proton radiotherapy. Repertoires were generated with immunoSEQ multiplex PCR, while TCRdb's copy carries only in-frame clones and drops some. The sample consists of about 65,000 clones, 87% of them appearing once. The starting material was peripheral blood, obtained from a patient treated with proton-based radiotherapy. Receptors originate from a man aged 80 or over with esophageal cancer.

This chain links TRBV7-7 with TRBJ1-5, with 9 nucleotides matching TRBD1. Germline V gene lookup returns CDR1 SSHAT and CDR2 FNYEAQ (reference sequence). V trimming: 0 bases; J trimming: 7 bases; junction bases outside the gene matches: 4. The CDR3 spans 15 residues. The CDR3 loop reads CASSLAGQGDQPQHF. CDR3 in DNA: TGTGCCAGCAGCTTAGCGGGACAGGGTGACCAGCCCCAGCATTTT. The variable domain in full, with the rest retrieved from reference TRBV7-7 and TRBJ1-5, is GAGVSQSPRYKVTKRGQDVTLRCDPISSHATLYWYQQALGQGPEFLTYFNYEAQPDKSGLPSDRFSAERPEGSISTLTIQRTEQRDSAMYRCASSLAGQGDQPQHFGDGTRLSIL.

This clone was seen a single time. The CDR3 reads CASSLDGQLEAFF. For the CDR3, the DNA is TGCGCCAGCAGCTTAGACGGACAGCTTGAAGCTTTCTTT. The chain joins TRBV5-1 to TRBJ1-1; a possible D gene is TRBD1 (6 bases). The CDR3 loop spans 13 amino acids. The V end lost 2 bases, the J end lost 7 bases, and 12 bases lay between the germline ends. CDR1 and CDR2 (germline): SGHRS, YFSETQ.

The chain uses TRBV9 and TRBJ2-7; 9 nucleotides line up with TRBD1. The germline gives CDR1 SGDLS, CDR2 YYNGEE. The CDR3 totals 16 residues. The V and J ends lost 2 bases and 5 bases, in that order; junction bases with no gene match: 11. As DNA, the CDR3 is TGTGCCAGCAGCGTGAGGGGGGACAGGGTCGACAACGAGCAGTACTTC. Translated: CASSVRGDRVDNEQYF.

This clone showed up just once. The chain joins TRBV19 to TRBJ2-1, with TRBD2 matching over 14 bases. Germline V gives CDR1 LNHDA, CDR2 SQIVND (reference sequence). The trim removed 4 bases at V and 4 bases at J, leaving 3 bases unmatched. The CDR3 length is 16 residues. CDR3 nucleotide sequence: TGTGCCAGTAGTAGCGGGACTAGCGGGAGTTACAATGAGCAGTTCTTC. Translated: CASSSGTSGSYNEQFF. The full variable domain, in which reference TRBV19 and TRBJ2-1 provide the parts outside the CDR3, is DGGITQSPKYLFRKEGQNVTLSCEQNLNHDAMYWYRQDPGQGLRLIYYSQIVNDFQKGDIAEGYSVSREKKESFPLTVTSAQKNPTAFYLCASSSGTSGSYNEQFFGPGTRLTVL.

The rearrangement uses TRBV2 and TRBJ1-6, with TRBD1 as a possible D gene (5 bases). The CDR3 has 16 residues. Deletions cut 1 base from V and 3 bases from J, with 10 bases between. The germline gives CDR1 SNHLY, CDR2 FYNNEI. The CDR3 DNA reads as TGTGCCAGCAGTGAAGTGCAGGGCTTCTATAATTCACCCCTCCACTTT. It is translated as CASSEVQGFYNSPLHF.